The 21 T cell receptor beta chains presented below share a single source sample, sequenced in a study of blood T cell repertoires in COVID-19. Assay: immunoSEQ multiplex PCR; the TCRdb copy retains only in-frame clones and omits some. The sample records roughly 250,000 clones, roughly 88% being singletons. The source material was PBMCs or T cells enriched from blood (not recorded which). The receptors derive from a woman in her forties or fifties who had recovered from COVID-19.

The chain couples TRBV27 to TRBJ2-2; D is ambiguous. The CDR3 length is 12 residues. The V end was cut by 6 bases, the J end by 8 bases, with 10 bases between. Germline loops: CDR1 MNHEY, CDR2 SMNVEV (reference sequence). In nucleotides, the CDR3 is TGTGCCAGCAGACCCTCCGCGGGGGAGCTGTTTTTT. It is translated as CASRPSAGELFF.

The chain's CDR3 is CASSQETGDNQPQHF. The CDR3 bases are TGTGCCAGCAGCCAAGAGACAGGGGACAATCAGCCCCAGCATTTT. The genes are TRBV4-2 and TRBJ1-5; 8 bases align to TRBD1. The junction had 1 base not matched to a gene; V was cut back by 0 bases and J by 3 bases. This CDR3 contains 15 residues. Per the germline V gene, CDR1 is LGHNA and CDR2 is YNFKEQ.

The chain joins TRBV5-6 to TRBJ1-2; D remains unclear. V was pared by 0 bases and J by 2 bases, with 11 bases between. Looked up from germline, CDR1 is SGHDT and CDR2 is YYEEEE. The CDR3 contains 15 residues. The CDR3 DNA sequence: TGTGCCAGCAGCTTGGTTGTGGGCGCAAACTATGGCTACACCTTC. Amino acid sequence: CASSLVVGANYGYTF.

V is TRBV5-1 and J is TRBJ1-4; D perhaps matches TRBD1 (6 bases). V lost 4 bases and J lost 8, with 15 bases in between. The germline CDR1 and CDR2 sequences are SGHRS and YFSETQ. This CDR3 is built from 14 residues. The CDR3 here is CASSPDSSMEKLFF. CDR3 nucleotide sequence: TGCGCCAGCAGCCCGGACAGTAGTATGGAAAAACTGTTTTTT.

The V gene is TRBV4-2, the J gene TRBJ2-3, with a weak D call TRBD1 (6 bases). CDR3 length: 16 amino acids. V dropped 0 bases and J dropped 1 base, with 11 bases sitting between them. Germline V gene data show CDR1 as LGHNA and CDR2 as YNFKEQ. Written as DNA, the CDR3 is TGTGCCAGCAGCCAAGAACGCTGGGGGCGCACAGATACGCAGTATTTT. Its translation is CASSQERWGRTDTQYF.

The chain is built from TRBV7-2 and TRBJ2-3; D is perhaps TRBD2 (6 bases). The CDR3 covers 15 residues. The V end lost 5 bases, the J end lost 0 bases, and 12 bases lay between the germline ends. In germline, CDR1 is SGHTA, CDR2 FQGNSA. CDR3 DNA sequence: TGTGCCAGCAGCCGGAATAGCGGAAGCACAGATACGCAGTATTTT. Translation gives CASSRNSGSTDTQYF.

The V gene is TRBV5-6, the J gene TRBJ2-6, with a weak D call TRBD2 (5 bases). Germline assignment: CDR1 SGHDT and CDR2 YYEEEE. The CDR3 has 16 amino acids. V lost 1 base to trimming and J lost 7 bases, with 15 bases between them. CDR3 sequence (DNA): TGTGCCAGCAGCTTGAACGGGGTTGTTAGCGCCAACGTCCTGACTTTC. This translates into CASSLNGVVSANVLTF.

The chain uses TRBV28 and TRBJ1-2; a possible D gene is TRBD1 (6 bases). The V end was cut by 7 bases, the J end by 3 bases, with 18 bases between. CDR3 size: 15 residues. Germline CDR1 MDHEN, CDR2 SYDVKM. The CDR3 DNA reads TGTGCCAGCAACCAACACTACAGGGATGACTATGGCTACACCTTC. Encoded protein: CASNQHYRDDYGYTF.

This chain connects TRBV28 to TRBJ1-2; 10 bases fit TRBD1. The CDR3 loop spans 14 amino acids. From germline, CDR1 is MDHEN and CDR2 SYDVKM. Trimming removed 5 bases from V and 6 bases from J; junction bases left unmatched: 6. The CDR3 spells CASSPTGGADGYTF. The DNA of the CDR3 is TGTGCCAGCAGTCCGACAGGGGGCGCGGATGGCTACACCTTC.

The chain links TRBV6-5 to TRBJ2-7; TRBD2 is a possible D gene (5 bases). This CDR3 has 13 amino acids. V was trimmed by 7 bases and J by 6 bases, leaving 16 bases between them. Germline values: CDR1 MNHEY, CDR2 SVGAGI. The CDR3 region has the DNA TGTGCCAGCACCCCCAGGCTAGCAGCCGAGCAGTACTTC. It is translated as CASTPRLAAEQYF.

The rearrangement uses TRBV7-8 and TRBJ1-4; 8 bases map to TRBD1. This CDR3 has 16 residues. Germline trimming cut 1 base from V and 7 bases from J; bases unmatched to any gene: 8. The germline V gene has CDR1 SGHVS and CDR2 FQNEAQ. The CDR3 DNA sequence: TGTGCCAGCAGCTTAGGTCTTGGAACAGGGGGTGAAAAACTGTTTTTT. Its protein product is CASSLGLGTGGEKLFF.

The J gene is TRBJ2-5, the V gene TRBV29-1; 7 bases match TRBD2. V shed 6 bases, J shed 1 base, and the junction held 8 bases outside the gene matches. This CDR3 has 14 residues. CDR1 is SQVTM, CDR2 ANQGSEA, per germline. The CDR3 reads CSVGGRLTQETQYF. The DNA of the CDR3 is TGCAGCGTGGGAGGGAGGCTGACCCAAGAGACCCAGTACTTC.

This clone was observed once. This sequence joins TRBV19 and TRBJ1-1; TRBD1 agrees at 7 bases. The CDR3 has 14 residues. Germline CDR1 is LNHDA and CDR2 is SQIVND (reference sequence). Trimming cost V 2 bases and J 2 bases; bases outside gene matches: 2. CDR3 DNA sequence: TGTGCCAGTAGTATACAGGGGGTTAACACTGAAGCTTTCTTT. Its protein product is CASSIQGVNTEAFF.

The chain links TRBV2 to TRBJ2-7; TRBD1 matches 11 bases. The CDR3 extends over 16 amino acids. CDR1 is SNHLY and CDR2 is FYNNEI in the germline V gene. V lost 8 bases to trimming and J lost 4 bases; unmatched junction nucleotides: 13. Here the CDR3 reads CASHHPGQGVKYEQYF. The CDR3 region has the DNA TGTGCCAGCCATCATCCGGGACAGGGGGTTAAGTACGAGCAGTACTTC.

The chain uses TRBV6-1 and TRBJ2-7; D might be TRBD2 (5 bases). The CDR3 loop spans 13 amino acids. Germline V gives CDR1 MNHNS, CDR2 SASEGT. Trimming removed 2 bases from V and 7 bases from J, with 12 bases in between. CDR3: CASSEHDQREQYF. In nucleotides, the CDR3 is TGTGCCAGCAGTGAACACGATCAGCGGGAGCAGTACTTC.

The chain recombines TRBV19 with TRBJ2-3, with TRBD2 as a possible D gene (7 bases). Trimming removed 4 bases at V and 5 bases at J, with 22 bases between. The CDR3 totals 17 residues. Germline V gene lookup returns CDR1 LNHDA and CDR2 SQIVND (reference sequence). The CDR3 bases are TGTGCCAGTAGTACATGGACCAATCGGGGGGCGAAAGATACGCAGTATTTT. The encoded protein is CASSTWTNRGAKDTQYF.

The V call is TRBV5-1, the J call TRBJ1-5; D might be TRBD1 (6 bases). The CDR3 contains 17 residues. The germline V gene encodes CDR1 SGHRS and CDR2 YFSETQ. V dropped 0 bases and J dropped 1 base, with 14 bases sitting between them. DNA of the CDR3: TGCGCCAGCAGCTTGGCGTGGACAGACTTCAGCAATCAGCCCCAGCATTTT. Its translation: CASSLAWTDFSNQPQHF. Filled out from reference TRBV5-1 and TRBJ1-5, the complete variable domain reads KAGVTQTPRYLIKTRGQQVTLSCSPISGHRSVSWYQQTPGQGLQFLFEYFSETQRNKGNFPGRFSGRQFSNSRSEMNVSTLELGDSALYLCASSLAWTDFSNQPQHFGDGTRLSIL.

In the case of this clone: At the DNA level, this CDR3 is encoded by other sequences in the same sample as well. This chain links TRBV3-1 (or the pseudogene TRBV3-2) with TRBJ1-5; D gene ambiguous. This CDR3 contains 13 residues. Trimming left V 3 bases short and J 4 bases short, with 7 bases between. The germline gives CDR1 LGHDT, CDR2 YNNKEL (reference sequence). CDR3 coding DNA: TGTGCCAGCAGCCAGACGGGGAATCAGCCCCAGCATTTT. Translation gives CASSQTGNQPQHF.

The rearrangement joins TRBV9 to TRBJ2-1; tentatively, D is TRBD2 (6 bases). CDR3 length equals 15 residues. Trimming left V 0 bases short and J 9 bases short, with 16 bases between. CDR1 and CDR2 from the germline V gene are SGDLS and YYNGEE. CDR3: CASSVEVASSVEQFF. The CDR3 region has the DNA TGTGCCAGCAGCGTAGAAGTAGCGTCTAGCGTTGAGCAGTTCTTC.

The chain's CDR3 is CASSYSPGNHKALHF. In nucleotides, the CDR3 is TGTGCCAGCAGTTATTCCCCGGGAAACCACAAGGCCCTCCACTTT. J is TRBJ1-6 and V is TRBV6-5; D is unresolved. This CDR3 contains 15 residues. The V end lost 3 bases, the J end lost 14 bases, and 20 bases lay between the germline ends. Per the germline V gene, CDR1 is MNHEY and CDR2 is SVGAGI.

The chain joins TRBV2 to TRBJ2-7, with 12 bases aligning to TRBD1. Germline-derived CDR1 and CDR2 are SNHLY and FYNNEI. The V and J ends lost 8 bases and 9 bases, in that order; junction bases with no gene match: 8. This CDR3 region has 13 residues. The CDR3 DNA sequence: TGTGCCAGCCAAGGGACAGGGGGCGCTGGGCAGTACTTC. Its translation is CASQGTGGAGQYF.